This is a list of T cell receptor beta chains from one sample in a study of blood T cells in healthy people across ages. From the 5' RACE reads, TCRdb called clonotypes with MiXCR, one entry per CDR3 protein. In the table there are about 730,000 distinct CDR3 sequences, 40% to 45% of which are singletons. Sample: blood. These receptors were collected from a woman in her sixties or seventies in good health. CDR3s include the opening cysteine and the closing phenylalanine or tryptophan.

J gene | V gene | CDR3 protein
TRBJ2-5 | TRBV20-1 | CSALGLAGGIETQYF
TRBJ1-5 | TRBV28 | CASSFRAGGNQPQHF
TRBJ2-7 | TRBV7-2 | CASSLAASGYSYEQYF
TRBJ2-7 | TRBV25-1 | CASSVLPVAGSSDEQYF
TRBJ1-1 | TRBV9 | CASSVGLLDTEAFF
TRBJ2-1 | TRBV20-1 | CSASLAAGEQFF
TRBJ2-1 | TRBV2 | CASSEAVGSSYNEQFF
TRBJ2-3 | TRBV29-1 | CSVVIPVFRTDTQYF
TRBJ1-5 | TRBV9 | CASSPGQGLISNQPQHF
TRBJ2-2 | TRBV27 | CASTLGTTNTGELFF
TRBJ1-1 | TRBV6-6 | CASSYLSNTEAFF
TRBJ2-3 | TRBV11-2 | CASSAWEQGPKDTQYF
TRBJ2-3 | TRBV29-1 | CSVEAQTHTQYF
TRBJ2-5 | TRBV5-1 | CASALQETQYF
TRBJ2-5 | TRBV7-2 | CASSLFLGMGETQYF
TRBJ2-1 | TRBV7-7 | CASSRTSGGAGEQFF
TRBJ2-3 | TRBV21-1 | CASSKEIAGGLDTQYF
TRBJ2-7 | TRBV12-5 | CASGMTVSYEQYF
TRBJ2-1 | TRBV4-2 | CASSQGPGATYNEQFF
TRBJ2-2 | TRBV2 | CASSDTRANAGELFF
TRBJ1-1 | TRBV10-3 | CAISAKTGGSTEAFF
TRBJ1-2 | TRBV19 | CASTSSSRGAGYTF
TRBJ2-1 | TRBV7-9 | CASSGKTSGGDEQFF
TRBJ1-2 | TRBV6-7 | CARQGNRYGYTF
TRBJ1-3 | TRBV12-3/TRBV12-4 | CASSLTVTPGNTIYF
TRBJ2-1 | TRBV7-9 | CASSRPTTGNEQFF
TRBJ2-6 | TRBV9 | CASSVVGANVLTF
TRBJ1-1 | TRBV7-9 | CASSPRAGDTEAFF
TRBJ1-5 | TRBV12-5 | CASGLVPGAGNQPQHF
TRBJ1-2 | TRBV9 | CASSVGGGTDGYTF
TRBJ2-5 | TRBV3-1 | CASAKGVSYGQYF
TRBJ2-1 | TRBV20-1 | CSASPGLAGDYGGQFF
TRBJ2-5 | TRBV15 | CATSGGTSQETQYF
TRBJ1-5 | TRBV12-3/TRBV12-4 | CASGQGGRGGSGQPQHF
TRBJ1-2 | TRBV5-1 | CASSLNPGNYGYTF
TRBJ1-5 | TRBV7-9 | CASSTSDSGNQPQHF
- | TRBV12-3/TRBV12-4 | CASTFNGQRETQYF
- | TRBV3-1 | CASSQLAGYEQYF
TRBJ2-7 | TRBV6-5 | CASSYSGPGTGSHEQYF
TRBJ2-3 | TRBV4-2 | CASSLQVEAITDTQYF
TRBJ2-2 | TRBV6-6 | CASSQKIIGQNTGELFF
TRBJ2-7 | TRBV7-2 | CAGSLVGLEAYYEQYF
TRBJ2-5 | TRBV7-9 | CASSLEVKTQYF
TRBJ1-1 | TRBV4-3 | CASSQDGAGGHEEAFF
TRBJ1-1 | TRBV20-1 | CSAGDSMNTEAFF
TRBJ2-1 | TRBV20-1 | CSARDIRTSMNEQFF
TRBJ2-7 | TRBV20-1 | CSASSGTSGVYNEQYF
TRBJ2-3 | TRBV2 | CASNLGPTDTQYF
TRBJ1-5 | TRBV28 | CASREGPSNQPQHF
- | TRBV6-2/TRBV6-3 | CASTRREAENQETQYF
TRBJ2-1 | TRBV20-1 | CSAREASGGGRQFF
TRBJ2-1 | TRBV9 | CASSQGGRFPEQFF
TRBJ1-1 | TRBV5-8 | CASGLDHRNTEAFF
TRBJ1-5 | TRBV12-3/TRBV12-4 | CASRGGQKQPQHF